This T cell receptor beta chain was profiled in a study of spatial heterogeneity in lung cancer. TCRdb itself ran the 5' RACE reads through MiXCR, one entry per CDR3 protein. The sample records under 7,500 distinct CDR3 sequences, 10% to 15% being singletons. In its sample, this clonotype is medium-sized (0.01 to 0.1%). Its antigen is unknown. Notes on the study in general: The number of expanded tumor alpha and beta chains correlated with mutation number.

As for time point: sample taken at primary tumor resection. The sample in question was lung tumor tissue, obtained at surgery. The source of this sequence is a female donor with early-stage non-small cell lung cancer.

The DNA for the CDR3 is TGCGCCAGCAGTGGGACGAGCGGGATGGGCGGGGAGCTGTTTTTT. Translation gives CASSGTSGMGGELFF. The rearrangement joins TRBV10-2 to TRBJ2-2; 7 bases are a match to TRBD2. The V segment lost 4 bases and the J segment 7 bases; nucleotides outside the gene matches: 9. The length of the CDR3 is 15 residues. The germline V gene has CDR1 WSHSY and CDR2 SAAADI.